The 21 T cell receptor beta chains presented below share a single source sample, sequenced in a study of blood T cell repertoires in COVID-19. The data were produced by immunoSEQ multiplex PCR, yet TCRdb's version contains in-frame clones alone and is incomplete. Counted here are some 340,000 clones, 83% occurring once; the ten biggest clones make up 5% to 6%. The source material was PBMCs or T cells enriched from blood (not recorded which). The source is a woman aged 45-65 years who had recovered from COVID-19.

This chain connects TRBV6-2 or TRBV6-3 to TRBJ2-7; no reliable D call. Germline CDR1 is MNHEY and CDR2 is SVGEGT. This CDR3 contains 15 residues. The V and J ends lost 0 bases and 7 bases respectively, with 16 bases between them. This CDR3 is CASSYSNTNPLEQYF. The CDR3 DNA sequence: TGTGCCAGCAGTTACTCGAACACAAACCCGCTTGAGCAGTACTTC.

The chain combines TRBV2 with TRBJ2-7; 7 nucleotides line up with TRBD2. V trimming: 4 bases; J trimming: 5 bases; junction bases outside the gene matches: 8. Germline V gives CDR1 SNHLY, CDR2 FYNNEI. The CDR3 totals 14 residues. This chain's CDR3 is CASSGERDRDEQYF. In nucleotides, the CDR3 is TGTGCCAGCAGTGGTGAGCGGGACCGTGACGAGCAGTACTTC.

This clone showed up just a few times. The gene calls are TRBV5-1 and TRBJ1-2; D remains ambiguous. This CDR3 contains 15 residues. Deletions cut 5 bases from V and 7 bases from J, with 21 bases between. Germline V gene data show CDR1 as SGHRS and CDR2 as YFSETQ. The CDR3 nucleotides are TGCGCCAGCAGATTTCAACCTCGGGGAGGACGTGGCTACACCTTC. Encoded protein: CASRFQPRGGRGYTF.

The chain carries TRBV30 and TRBJ1-5; TRBD1 aligns across 7 bases. After removal of 5 bases from V and 0 bases from J, the junction contained 7 bases not matched to a gene. The CDR3 is 15 amino acids. CDR1 GTSNPN and CDR2 SVGIG come from the germline V gene (reference sequence). Here the CDR3 reads CAWAQGEYSNQPQHF. The CDR3 bases are TGTGCCTGGGCTCAGGGGGAATATAGCAATCAGCCCCAGCATTTT.

The chain couples TRBV5-1 to TRBJ1-3; D gene ambiguous. The CDR3 extends over 16 amino acids. Per germline, CDR1 SGHRS and CDR2 YFSETQ. Deletions cut 0 bases from V and 3 bases from J, with 13 bases between. CDR3 in amino acids: CASSLGGSLFGNTIYF. The DNA of the CDR3 is TGCGCCAGCAGCTTGGGCGGGTCCCTTTTTGGAAACACCATATATTTT.

The J gene is TRBJ2-7, the V gene TRBV5-3; D gene ambiguous. TRBV5-3 is recorded as an ORF, its role being uncertain. V was shortened by 3 bases and J by 5 bases, with 12 bases between the two germline ends. This CDR3 has 13 residues. CDR3 amino acids: CARSSGGVHEQYF. In DNA form, the CDR3 reads TGTGCCAGAAGCTCCGGTGGAGTACACGAGCAGTACTTC.

This clone was recorded once. The chain recombines TRBV7-9 with TRBJ1-1; 8 nucleotides line up with TRBD1. Germline V gene data show CDR1 as SEHNR and CDR2 as FQNEAQ (reference sequence). With V trimmed by 5 bases and J by 3 bases, 20 bases remained unmatched. The CDR3 length is 19 residues. Here the CDR3 DNA reads TGTGCCAGCAGCCCACCCCTCCCAAACGGCAGGGGGCTAGACACTGAAGCTTTCTTT. Protein product: CASSPPLPNGRGLDTEAFF.

This clone was detected a few times. The chain uses TRBV7-9 and TRBJ1-1; no definite D call. Trimming shortened V by 5 bases and J by 1 base, and 11 bases separated the two germline ends. The CDR3 spans 14 residues. Germline CDR1 and CDR2: SEHNR and FQNEAQ (reference sequence). The CDR3 region is CASSPTPGNTEAFF. The CDR3 DNA reads as TGTGCCAGCAGCCCAACCCCAGGGAACACTGAAGCTTTCTTT.

The J gene is TRBJ1-6, the V gene TRBV3-1 (or the pseudogene TRBV3-2), with TRBD1 matching over 7 bases. V trimming: 4 bases; J trimming: 8 bases; junction bases outside the gene matches: 8. The germline V gene encodes CDR1 LGHDT and CDR2 YNNKEL (reference sequence). The CDR3 runs 15 residues. DNA of the CDR3: TGTGCCAGCAGCCCCCAAGACAGGGCTTATTCACCCCTCCACTTT. Protein product: CASSPQDRAYSPLHF.

The rearrangement joins TRBV5-1 to TRBJ1-4; D might be TRBD1 (5 bases). This CDR3 contains 16 residues. The germline gives CDR1 SGHRS, CDR2 YFSETQ. V lost 6 bases and J lost 2, with 17 bases in between. In DNA, the CDR3 is TGCGCCAGCACCTGGGGTGCGGCAGGGACTAATGAAAAACTGTTTTTT. Translation: CASTWGAAGTNEKLFF.

This clone was detected only once. This chain joins TRBV2 and TRBJ2-1; the match to TRBD2 covers 9 bases. The CDR3 sequence is 14 residues long. Unmatched junction bases numbered 8, after V lost 8 bases and J lost 6 bases. From germline, CDR1 is SNHLY and CDR2 FYNNEI. CDR3 in DNA: TGTGCCAGCGGGAAACTAGCGGGCCGCAATGAGCAGTTCTTC. Amino acid sequence: CASGKLAGRNEQFF. The full variable domain, completed using reference TRBV2 and TRBJ2-1, is EPEVTQTPSHQVTQMGQEVILRCVPISNHLYFYWYRQILGQKVEFLVSFYNNEISEKSEIFDDQFSVERPDGSNFTLKIRSTKLEDSAMYFCASGKLAGRNEQFFGPGTRLTVL.

The chain combines TRBV6-5 with TRBJ1-1, with 8 positions matching TRBD1. After removal of 6 bases from V and 1 base from J, the junction contained 7 bases not matched to a gene. From germline, CDR1 is MNHEY and CDR2 SVGAGI. The CDR3 spans 15 residues. The CDR3 nucleotides read TGTGCCAGCAGGAGGGCAGGGGGCACGAACACTGAAGCTTTCTTT. Translation gives CASRRAGGTNTEAFF.

The rearrangement links TRBV7-2 to TRBJ1-2; D unresolved. CDR3 length: 13 amino acids. The germline V and J ends were trimmed by 7 bases and 4 bases, with 13 bases remaining between them. CDR1 and CDR2 (germline): SGHTA, FQGNSA. The CDR3, as DNA: TGTGCCAGCACGCCGGCGGGCTCCTATGGCTACACCTTC. Amino acids: CASTPAGSYGYTF.

This clone was observed once. The chain recombines TRBV6-5 with TRBJ2-7, with 8 bases matching TRBD2. Germline trimming cut 6 bases from V and 0 bases from J; bases unmatched to any gene: 1. CDR1 and CDR2 (germline): MNHEY, SVGAGI. This CDR3 region has 13 residues. The CDR3 region has the DNA TGTGCCAGCAGACTAGCGGACTCCTACGAGCAGTACTTC. It is translated as CASRLADSYEQYF.

This clone showed up just a few times. The J gene is TRBJ2-2, the V gene TRBV5-1; D is perhaps TRBD2 (5 bases). The length of the CDR3 is 15 residues. Trimming removed 2 bases from V and 2 bases from J, with 10 bases in between. Per the germline V gene, CDR1 is SGHRS and CDR2 is YFSETQ. This CDR3 is CASSFGGVNTGELFF. CDR3 sequence (DNA): TGCGCCAGCAGCTTTGGAGGAGTCAACACCGGGGAGCTGTTTTTT.

J is TRBJ2-1 and V is TRBV6-2 or TRBV6-3; TRBD2 aligns across 12 bases. J lost 9 bases, V lost 2 bases, and 8 bases had no gene match. The CDR3 length is 16 residues. Germline values: CDR1 MNHEY, CDR2 SVGEGT. The chain's CDR3 is CASSYGTSGRYVEQFF. CDR3 in DNA: TGTGCCAGCAGTTACGGTACTAGCGGGAGGTATGTTGAGCAGTTCTTC.

The chain uses TRBV27 and TRBJ2-1; D remains unclear. The CDR3 length is 13 residues. Trimming stripped 5 bases from V and 5 bases from J, with 10 bases between. Germline-derived CDR1 and CDR2 are MNHEY and SMNVEV (reference sequence). The CDR3 sequence: CASSPSPDNEQFF. The CDR3 coding sequence is TGTGCCAGCAGTCCCTCACCGGACAATGAGCAGTTCTTC.

V and J are TRBV2 and TRBJ2-1; 8 nucleotides agree with TRBD2. Germline V gene lookup returns CDR1 SNHLY and CDR2 FYNNEI. The CDR3 length is 15 residues. J gave up 5 bases and V 6 bases, and 9 bases lay outside the gene matches. CDR3 sequence (DNA): TGTGCCAGCAGCGCCCTGACGGGGGGGCACAATGAGCAGTTCTTC. Translated, it gives CASSALTGGHNEQFF.

The chain couples TRBV7-3 to TRBJ2-2; TRBD2 aligns across 9 bases. The CDR3 totals 13 residues. Losses at the gene ends were 6 bases for V and 10 bases for J; bases not matched to a gene: 6. Germline V CDR1 and CDR2: SGHTA, FQGTGA. The CDR3 sequence is CASRDSGSSELFF. The CDR3 DNA is TGTGCCAGCAGGGATAGCGGGAGTTCGGAGCTGTTTTTT.

The chain combines TRBV5-1 with TRBJ1-6; 10 bases align to TRBD1. CDR1 and CDR2 (germline): SGHRS, YFSETQ. The ends lost 2 bases at V and 6 bases at J; junction bases unmatched: 5. The CDR3 length is 16 residues. The CDR3: CASSFGTGAGNSPLHF. CDR3 sequence (DNA): TGCGCCAGCAGCTTCGGGACAGGGGCTGGTAATTCACCCCTCCACTTT.

The chain carries TRBV29-1 and TRBJ2-1; a possible D gene is TRBD2 (6 bases). Looked up from germline, CDR1 is SQVTM and CDR2 is ANQGSEA. The CDR3 extends over 15 amino acids. Trimming took 5 bases from V and 1 from J, leaving 15 bases between them. The CDR3 DNA is TGCAGCGTTCTCCTCCAGGAGGGATCCTACAATGAGCAGTTCTTC. This sequence encodes CSVLLQEGSYNEQFF.